Shown below are 8 T cell receptor beta chains from a single sample sequenced in a study of T cells in Graves' hyperthyroidism and ophthalmopathy. Amplification targeted TCR beta CDR3 regions from RNA transcripts. The TCR CDR3 was amplified in a first-round RT-PCR using the HTBI primer set. Via MiXCR, TCRdb re-called the multiplex PCR reads, giving one row per CDR3 protein. The sample records about 180,000 distinct CDR3 sequences, more than 15% being singletons. Material for sequencing was blood. Source of these receptors: a woman between 50 and 59 years old with Graves' hyperthyroidism.

The chain recombines TRBV7-9 with TRBJ2-2, with 8 bases that match TRBD1. CDR3 length: 15 residues. Germline V gives CDR1 SEHNR, CDR2 FQNEAQ (reference sequence). Trimming cost V 4 bases and J 4 bases; bases outside gene matches: 5. CDR3 residues: CASSSATGATGELFF. CDR3 DNA: TGTGCCAGCAGCTCGGCGACAGGGGCCACCGGGGAGCTGTTTTTT.

This clonotype was seen many times. Here the CDR3 reads CASSLGGFEDTEAFF. The CDR3 nucleotides are TGTGCCAGCAGCTTGGGGGGGTTCGAGGACACTGAAGCTTTCTTT. The rearrangement uses TRBV5-5 and TRBJ1-1, with D possibly TRBD1 on 5 matching bases. The ends were cut back, 0 bases at V and 3 bases at J, with 12 bases in the middle. From germline, CDR1 is SGHKS and CDR2 YYEKEE (reference sequence). The CDR3 has 15 amino acids.

The rearrangement joins TRBV19 to TRBJ2-5; 7 nucleotides line up with TRBD2. The J segment lost 2 bases and the V segment lost 4 bases, leaving 4 bases of the junction unmatched. CDR1 and CDR2 from the germline V gene are LNHDA and SQIVND (reference sequence). This CDR3 has 14 amino acids. CDR3 protein: CASSTRDYQETQYF. The DNA for the CDR3 is TGTGCCAGTAGTACCCGGGACTATCAAGAGACCCAGTACTTC.

This clonotype was observed a handful of times. CDR3 region: CASSPGVSYEQYF. In DNA form, the CDR3 reads TGTGCCAGCTCACCCGGAGTGTCCTACGAGCAGTACTTC. This chain links TRBV18 with TRBJ2-7; D unresolved. Germline CDR1 KGHSH, CDR2 LQKENI. V was cut by 3 bases and J by 1 base, with 7 bases left in between. The CDR3 spans 13 residues. Drawing the rest from reference TRBV18 and TRBJ2-7, the complete variable domain is NAGVMQNPRHLVRRRGQEARLRCSPMKGHSHVYWYRQLPEEGLKFMVYLQKENIIDESGMPKERFSAEFPKEGPSILRIQQVVRGDSAAYFCASSPGVSYEQYFGPGTRLTVT.

This clonotype was seen at least ten times. The chain joins TRBV5-1 to TRBJ2-7, with 11 bases lining up with TRBD2. V gave up 4 bases and J gave up 3 bases; unmatched junction bases: 3. Germline V CDR1 and CDR2: SGHRS, YFSETQ. This CDR3 is 14 amino acids long. The CDR3, as DNA: TGCGCCAGCAGCACAGGGACTAGCGGCTACGAGCAGTACTTC. Translating gives CASSTGTSGYEQYF.

This clonotype was counted many times. As DNA, the CDR3 is TGTGCCAGCAGTCCGCCCAACTATCAGCCCCAGCATTTT. It is translated as CASSPPNYQPQHF. The J gene is TRBJ1-5, the V gene TRBV6-2 or TRBV6-3; D unclear. CDR3 length equals 13 residues. Trimming took off 5 bases at V and 5 bases at J, with 10 bases between the two ends. Germline CDR1 reads MNHEY; CDR2 reads SVGEGT.

At least ten counts were recorded for this clonotype. The rearrangement links TRBV28 to TRBJ1-1; D is unresolved. In germline, CDR1 is MDHEN, CDR2 SYDVKM. Deletions cut 4 bases from V and 12 bases from J, with 18 bases between. This CDR3 has 13 residues. Written as DNA, the CDR3 is TGTGCCAGCAGTTCCTTGATTGCTCGTCGGTCTTTCTTT. This translates into CASSSLIARRSFF.

This clonotype has at least ten counts. The chain joins TRBV2 to TRBJ2-5, with D possibly matching TRBD1 (5 bases). CDR3 length: 13 amino acids. Trimming removed 3 bases from V and 5 bases from J, with 10 bases in between. Germline CDR1 SNHLY, CDR2 FYNNEI. The CDR3 sequence: CASSEWGRETQYF. The CDR3 DNA reads as TGTGCCAGCAGTGAGTGGGGCAGGGAGACCCAGTACTTC.